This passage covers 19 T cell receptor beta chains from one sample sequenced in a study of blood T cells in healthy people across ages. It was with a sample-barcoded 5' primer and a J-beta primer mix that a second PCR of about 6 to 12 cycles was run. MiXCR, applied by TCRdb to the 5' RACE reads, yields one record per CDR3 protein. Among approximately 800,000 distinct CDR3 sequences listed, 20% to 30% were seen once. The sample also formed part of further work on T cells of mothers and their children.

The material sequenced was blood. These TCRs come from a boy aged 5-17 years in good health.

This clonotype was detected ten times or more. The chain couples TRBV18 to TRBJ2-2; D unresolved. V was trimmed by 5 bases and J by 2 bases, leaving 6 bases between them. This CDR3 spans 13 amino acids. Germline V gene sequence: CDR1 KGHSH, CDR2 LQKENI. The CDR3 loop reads CASSTLNTGELFF. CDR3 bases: TGTGCCAGCTCAACTCTCAACACCGGGGAGCTGTTTTTT.

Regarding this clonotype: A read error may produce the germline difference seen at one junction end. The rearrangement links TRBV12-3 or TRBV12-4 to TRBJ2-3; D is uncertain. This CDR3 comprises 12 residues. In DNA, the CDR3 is TGTGCCAGCAGATTGAGCGCAGATGCGCAGTATTTT. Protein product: CASRLSADAQYF.

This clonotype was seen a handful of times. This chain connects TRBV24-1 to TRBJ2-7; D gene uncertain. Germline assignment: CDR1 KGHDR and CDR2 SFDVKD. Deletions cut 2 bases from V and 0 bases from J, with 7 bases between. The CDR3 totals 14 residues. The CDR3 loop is CATSDSSISYEQYF. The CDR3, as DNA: TGTGCCACCAGTGATTCCTCTATCTCCTACGAGCAGTACTTC.

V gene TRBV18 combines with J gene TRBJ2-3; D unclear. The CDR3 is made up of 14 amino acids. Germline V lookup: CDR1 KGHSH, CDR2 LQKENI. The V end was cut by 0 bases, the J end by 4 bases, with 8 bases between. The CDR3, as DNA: TGTGCCAGCTCACCACCGGTTGGAGCAGATACGCAGTATTTT. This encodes CASSPPVGADTQYF.

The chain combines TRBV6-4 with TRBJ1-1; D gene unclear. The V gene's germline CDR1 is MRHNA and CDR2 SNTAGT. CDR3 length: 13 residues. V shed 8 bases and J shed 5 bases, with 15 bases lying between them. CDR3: CASATQPDTEAFF. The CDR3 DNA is TGTGCCAGCGCCACGCAACCTGATACTGAAGCTTTCTTT.

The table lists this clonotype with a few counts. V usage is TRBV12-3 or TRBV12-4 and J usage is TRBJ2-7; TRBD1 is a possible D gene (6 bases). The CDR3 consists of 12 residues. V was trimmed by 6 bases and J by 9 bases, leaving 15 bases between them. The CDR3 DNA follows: TGTGCCAGCAGCCCTACAGGGTTAGGGCAGTACTTC. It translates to CASSPTGLGQYF.

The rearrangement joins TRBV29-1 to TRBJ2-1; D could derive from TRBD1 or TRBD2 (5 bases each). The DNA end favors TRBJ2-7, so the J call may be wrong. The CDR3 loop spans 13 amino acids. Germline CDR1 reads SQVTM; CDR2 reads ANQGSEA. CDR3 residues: CSVESGPLGEQYF. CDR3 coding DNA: TGCAGCGTTGAATCGGGACCTCTCGGCGAGCAGTACTTC.

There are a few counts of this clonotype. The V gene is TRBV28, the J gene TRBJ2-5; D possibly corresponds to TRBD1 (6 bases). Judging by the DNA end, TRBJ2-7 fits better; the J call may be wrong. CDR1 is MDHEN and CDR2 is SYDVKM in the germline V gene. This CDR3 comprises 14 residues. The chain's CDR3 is CASSPTPGVGEQYF. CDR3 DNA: TGTGCCAGCAGTCCCACCCCAGGGGTTGGCGAGCAGTACTTC.

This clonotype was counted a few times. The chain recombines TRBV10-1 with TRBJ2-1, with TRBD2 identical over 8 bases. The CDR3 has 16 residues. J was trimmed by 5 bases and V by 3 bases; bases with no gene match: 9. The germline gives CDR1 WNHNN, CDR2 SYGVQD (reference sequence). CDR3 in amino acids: CASSEGAGGFNNEQFF. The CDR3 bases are TGCGCCAGCAGTGAAGGGGCGGGGGGTTTCAACAATGAGCAGTTCTTC.

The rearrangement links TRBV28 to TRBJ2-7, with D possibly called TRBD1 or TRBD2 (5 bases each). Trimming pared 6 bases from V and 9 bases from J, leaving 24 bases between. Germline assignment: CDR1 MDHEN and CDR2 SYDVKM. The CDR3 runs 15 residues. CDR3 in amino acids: CASSPLGKKWGVQYF. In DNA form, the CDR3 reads TGTGCCAGCAGCCCCCTCGGGAAAAAATGGGGCGTGCAGTACTTC.

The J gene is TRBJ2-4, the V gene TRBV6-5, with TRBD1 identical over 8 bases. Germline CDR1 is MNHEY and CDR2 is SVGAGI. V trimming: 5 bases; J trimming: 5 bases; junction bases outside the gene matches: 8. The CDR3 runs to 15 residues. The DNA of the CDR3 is TGTGCCAGCAGTACTGCCGGGACAGGACAAAACATTCAGTACTTC. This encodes CASSTAGTGQNIQYF.

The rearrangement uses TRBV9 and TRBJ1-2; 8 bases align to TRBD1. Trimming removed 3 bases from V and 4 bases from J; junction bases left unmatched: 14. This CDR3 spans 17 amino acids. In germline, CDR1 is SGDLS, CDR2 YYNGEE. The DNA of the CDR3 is TGTGCCAGCAGCGCAGCCGTTATCAGGGGGCACGGCTATGGCTACACCTTC. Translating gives CASSAAVIRGHGYGYTF. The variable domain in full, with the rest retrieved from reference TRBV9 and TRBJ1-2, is DSGVTQTPKHLITATGQRVTLRCSPRSGDLSVYWYQQSLDQGLQFLIQYYNGEERAKGNILERFSAQQFPDLHSELNLSSLELGDSALYFCASSAAVIRGHGYGYTFGSGTRLTVV.

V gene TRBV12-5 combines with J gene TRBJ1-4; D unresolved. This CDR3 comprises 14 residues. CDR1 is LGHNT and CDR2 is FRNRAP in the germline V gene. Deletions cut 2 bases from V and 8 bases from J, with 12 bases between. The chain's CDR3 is CASGLLPGNEKLFF. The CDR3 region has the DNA TGTGCTAGTGGTTTGCTACCCGGGAACGAAAAACTGTTTTTT.

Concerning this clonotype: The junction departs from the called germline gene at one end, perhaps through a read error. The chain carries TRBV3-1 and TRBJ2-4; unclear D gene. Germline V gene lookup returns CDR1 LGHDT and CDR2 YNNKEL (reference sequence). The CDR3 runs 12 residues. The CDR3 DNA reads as TGTGCCAGCAGCGCGGTTGACGCCATTAAGTACTTC. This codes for CASSAVDAIKYF. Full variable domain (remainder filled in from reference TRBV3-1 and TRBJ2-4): DTAVSQTPKYLVTQMGNDKSIKCEQNLGHDTMYWYKQDSKKFLKIMFSYNNKELIINETVPNRFSPKSPDKAHLNLHINSLELGDSAVYFCASSAVDAIKYFGAGTRLSVL.

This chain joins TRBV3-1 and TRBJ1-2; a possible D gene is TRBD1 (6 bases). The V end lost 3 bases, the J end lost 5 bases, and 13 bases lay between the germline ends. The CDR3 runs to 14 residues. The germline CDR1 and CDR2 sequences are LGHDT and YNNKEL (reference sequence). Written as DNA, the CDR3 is TGTGCCAGCAGCCAGGGTTCAGGGGAGTATGGCTACACCTTC. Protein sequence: CASSQGSGEYGYTF.

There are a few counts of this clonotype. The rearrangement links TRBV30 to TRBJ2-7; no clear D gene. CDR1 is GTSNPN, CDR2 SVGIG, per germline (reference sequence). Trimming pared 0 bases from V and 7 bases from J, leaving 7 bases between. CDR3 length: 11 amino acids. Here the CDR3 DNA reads TGTGCCTGGAGTGTACGTGGGGAGCAGTACTTC. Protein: CAWSVRGEQYF.

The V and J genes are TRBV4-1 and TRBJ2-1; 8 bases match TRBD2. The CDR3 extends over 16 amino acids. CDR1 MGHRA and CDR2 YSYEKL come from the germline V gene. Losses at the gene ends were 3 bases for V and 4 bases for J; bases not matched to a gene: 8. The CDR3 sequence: CASSHGLAGLYNEQFF. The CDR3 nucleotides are TGCGCCAGCAGCCATGGTCTAGCGGGCCTATACAATGAGCAGTTCTTC.

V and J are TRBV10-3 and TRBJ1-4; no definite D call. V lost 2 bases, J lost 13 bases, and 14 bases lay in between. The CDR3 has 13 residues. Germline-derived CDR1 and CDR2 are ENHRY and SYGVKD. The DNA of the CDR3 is TGTGCCATCAGTGAGGAACCGACGGCAGGACTGTTTTTT. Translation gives CAISEEPTAGLFF.

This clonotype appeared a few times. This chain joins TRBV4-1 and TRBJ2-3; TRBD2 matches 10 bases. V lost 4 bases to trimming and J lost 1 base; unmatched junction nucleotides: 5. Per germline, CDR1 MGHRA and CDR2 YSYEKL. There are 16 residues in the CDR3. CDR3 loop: CASSPSLAGGTDTQYF. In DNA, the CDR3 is TGCGCCAGCAGCCCCTCTCTAGCGGGGGGCACAGATACGCAGTATTTT.